These T cell receptor beta chains were read from a single sample in a study of CD8+ T cells in alopecia areata. Method: immunoSEQ multiplex PCR; TCRdb's copy keeps in-frame clones and lacks some. This sample carries around 190,000 clones, about three fifths of them seen once, and the ten largest clones take approximately 0.63%. Specimen: CD4+ T cells sorted from blood, collected at week 4, from a patient treated with tofacitinib. These receptors were collected from a human donor with alopecia areata. Both conserved end residues are part of each CDR3. A D gene is named only where the DNA matches it firmly. The size entry is marked missing in some rows and otherwise reads once, few, many or a size class.

-,TRBV28,once,TRBJ2-1,TGTGCCAGCAGTGATCTGGGCCCCTTACGCGATGAGCAGTTCTTC,CASSDLGPLRDEQFF
-,TRBV2,-,TRBJ2-7,TGTGCCAGCAACCAGGGAAGTTTGTTCTACGAGCAGTACTTC,CASNQGSLFYEQYF
-,TRBV5-1,few,TRBJ2-5,TGCGCCAGTTACCGACAGGTCGGCGGCGAGACCCAGTACTTC,CASYRQVGGETQYF
-,TRBV30,-,TRBJ2-3,TGTGCCTGGAGTCGGCTACTAGGGGGAAGCACAGATACGCAGTATTTT,CAWSRLLGGSTDTQYF
-,TRBV29-1,-,TRBJ1-2,TGCAGCGTTGAACGCTACACCTTC,CSVERYTF
-,TRBV29-1,-,TRBJ2-5,TGCAGCGTGGGCTCGGAGACCCAGTACTTC,CSVGSETQYF
TRBD2,TRBV29-1,few,TRBJ2-5,TGCAGCGGAGGTGAGGAAGCGGGAGGAAAGACCCAGTACTTC,CSGGEEAGGKTQYF
TRBD1,TRBV6-1,-,TRBJ1-2,TGTGCCAGCAGTGGCCCCGGGGAGGGGGCCTTCTTAGGTGGCTACACCTTC,CASSGPGEGAFLGGYTF
TRBD2,TRBV29-1,few,TRBJ2-3,TGCAGCGTTGATGGGCTAGCGGGTGCAGATACGCAGTATTTT,CSVDGLAGADTQYF
TRBD1,TRBV19,-,TRBJ1-5,TGTGCCAGTAGTGGGACAGGGGCAAATCAGCCCCAGCATTTT,CASSGTGANQPQHF
-,TRBV30,-,TRBJ2-2,TGTGCCTGGAGTGTGGAGGCCGGGGAGCTGTTTTTT,CAWSVEAGELFF
TRBD1,TRBV6-6,-,TRBJ1-4,TGTGCCAGCAGTTACGGACAGGGGGGAGAAAAACTGTTTTTT,CASSYGQGGEKLFF
TRBD2,TRBV11-2,-,TRBJ2-2,TGTGCCAGCAGCCTTAGCGGGAGGGAAACCGGGGAGCTGTTTTTT,CASSLSGRETGELFF
TRBD1,TRBV5-1,-,TRBJ2-5,TGCGCCAGCAGCTTAGCCGGGACAGGGAGACCGGAGACCCAGTACTTC,CASSLAGTGRPETQYF
TRBD2,TRBV4-2,-,TRBJ2-1,TGTGCCAGCAGCCAAGGCGGGAGCACCTACAATGAGCAGTTCTTC,CASSQGGSTYNEQFF
-,TRBV30,-,TRBJ1-4,TGTGCCTGGAGTCCTACAGGGCTAAATGAAAAACTGTTTTTT,CAWSPTGLNEKLFF
-,TRBV2,-,TRBJ2-7,TGTGCCAGCAGTGAAGGGGGGGACAGCTCCTACGAGCAGTACTTC,CASSEGGDSSYEQYF
TRBD1,TRBV7-8,few,TRBJ2-7,TGTGCCAGCAGCGTGAGGACAGGATCCTACGAGCAGTACTTC,CASSVRTGSYEQYF
TRBD1,TRBV19,-,TRBJ2-5,TGTGCCAGTAGTTCAGCCGGGACAGGCGGCGAGACCCAGTACTTC,CASSSAGTGGETQYF
TRBD1,TRBV15,-,TRBJ1-5,TGTGCCACCAGCAGGACAGGGCTTCGTAATCAGCCCCAGCATTTT,CATSRTGLRNQPQHF
TRBD1,TRBV28,few,TRBJ2-7,TGTGCCAGCAGTCAAGACAGGGGAAAGTCCTACGAGCAGTACTTC,CASSQDRGKSYEQYF
-,TRBV29-1,-,TRBJ2-2,TGCAGCGTACAGACAGGGAACACCGGGGAGCTGTTTTTT,CSVQTGNTGELFF
-,TRBV25-1,-,TRBJ2-7,TGTGCCAGCAGGGTAGCAGGCTCATACGAGCAGTACTTC,CASRVAGSYEQYF
TRBD2,TRBV30,-,TRBJ2-5,TGTGCCTGGAGTGTAGTTCGGGGGGGAGAGACCCAGTACTTC,CAWSVVRGGETQYF
-,TRBV7-9,-,TRBJ1-1,TGTGCCAGCAGCCTCACCGTCCCGGTACAGGTCTTT,CASSLTVPVQVF
-,TRBV6-5,-,TRBJ2-5,TGTGCCAGCAGTTATGGTCCTGAAGAGACCCAGTACTTC,CASSYGPEETQYF
-,TRBV29-1,few,TRBJ1-1,TGCAGCGTCGCCCCGTGGGAACAGAGAAAAGCTTTCTTT,CSVAPWEQRKAFF
TRBD1,TRBV6-6,few,TRBJ2-1,TGTGCCAGCAGGGCCGGGACAGGCAATGAGCAGTTCTTC,CASRAGTGNEQFF
TRBD1,TRBV29-1,-,TRBJ1-1,TGCAGCGCCACGGACAGGGGAGTCACTGAAGCTTTCTTT,CSATDRGVTEAFF
-,TRBV29-1,once,TRBJ2-3,TGCAGCGTTGAAGGGGGGCCTCTAAGCACAGATACGCAGTATTTT,CSVEGGPLSTDTQYF
TRBD2,TRBV10-3,-,TRBJ2-3,TGTGCCACCCAGCGGGAGCCCCCAGATACGCAGTATTTT,CATQREPPDTQYF
-,TRBV2,-,TRBJ2-6,TGTGCCAGCACGGCCAGCTTCTCTGGGGCCAACGTCCTGACTTTC,CASTASFSGANVLTF
TRBD1,TRBV7-2,-,TRBJ1-5,TGTGCCAGCAGCGTCTCGGGACAGGGGGATTGGCAGCCCCAGCATTTT,CASSVSGQGDWQPQHF
-,TRBV28,-,TRBJ1-5,TGTGCCAGCAGTCAGGACATTAGCAATCAGCCCCAGCATTTT,CASSQDISNQPQHF
-,TRBV7-2,-,TRBJ2-3,TGTGCCAGCAGCCCTGGTACAGATACGCAGTATTTT,CASSPGTDTQYF
-,TRBV14,-,TRBJ1-5,TGTGCCAGCAGCCAGGGGCTGGGTCAGCCCCAGCATTTT,CASSQGLGQPQHF
-,TRBV25-1,-,TRBJ2-5,TGTGCCAGCAGTTGGGGGGCTCAAGAGACCCAGTACTTC,CASSWGAQETQYF
-,TRBV5-1,few,TRBJ2-7,TGCGCCAGCAGCTTGAGCGGCTACGAGCAGTACTTC,CASSLSGYEQYF
-,TRBV6-6,-,TRBJ1-2,TGTGCCAGCAGTGCCCGGGGGCAGAATGGCTACACCTTC,CASSARGQNGYTF
-,TRBV18,few,TRBJ1-2,TGTGCCAGCTCACCACCGACAGAGGACTATGGCTACACCTTC,CASSPPTEDYGYTF
-,TRBV5-1,-,TRBJ2-3,TGCGCCAGCTCCCCGGCGCAAGGTACAGATACGCAGTATTTT,CASSPAQGTDTQYF
TRBD1,TRBV7-2,-,TRBJ1-3,TGTGCCAGCAGCCGGCCAGGGGGGGACACCATATATTTT,CASSRPGGDTIYF
-,TRBV11-2,few,TRBJ2-5,TGTGCCAGCAGCTTAGATTGGAGGGGCCGGGCCCAGTACTTC,CASSLDWRGRAQYF